This T cell receptor (beta chain) came from a study of blood T cells in healthy people across ages. Those donating, healthy Caucasian individuals from Russia, were aged about 6 to 100. It was 8 to 10 milliliters of peripheral blood that were drawn from each donor. Findings and caveats of the study: TCR beta diversity was tightly associated with the proportion of naive T cells.

As regards this clonotype: Its target is not known.

A second roughly 7 to 12 cycle PCR used barcoded and J-beta primers. Sequencing of every sample gave 2.5 million or more CDR3-containing paired-end reads. TCRdb ran MiXCR on the 5' RACE reads and lists one entry per CDR3 protein. The sample has 650,000 to 800,000 distinct CDR3 sequences; around 42% are singletons. CDR3 size: 15 residues. Per germline, CDR1 LGHNA and CDR2 YSLEER. The V gene lost 3 bases and the J gene lost 7 bases, with 13 bases spanning the gap. The chain employs TRBV4-3 and TRBJ1-6; maybe TRBD1 (6 bases). Source material: blood. The receptor's source is a man between 60 and 70 years old in good health. The CDR3 DNA reads TGCGCCAGCAGCCACTACACAGGGCTAAATTCACCCCTCCACTTT. Translation: CASSHYTGLNSPLHF.